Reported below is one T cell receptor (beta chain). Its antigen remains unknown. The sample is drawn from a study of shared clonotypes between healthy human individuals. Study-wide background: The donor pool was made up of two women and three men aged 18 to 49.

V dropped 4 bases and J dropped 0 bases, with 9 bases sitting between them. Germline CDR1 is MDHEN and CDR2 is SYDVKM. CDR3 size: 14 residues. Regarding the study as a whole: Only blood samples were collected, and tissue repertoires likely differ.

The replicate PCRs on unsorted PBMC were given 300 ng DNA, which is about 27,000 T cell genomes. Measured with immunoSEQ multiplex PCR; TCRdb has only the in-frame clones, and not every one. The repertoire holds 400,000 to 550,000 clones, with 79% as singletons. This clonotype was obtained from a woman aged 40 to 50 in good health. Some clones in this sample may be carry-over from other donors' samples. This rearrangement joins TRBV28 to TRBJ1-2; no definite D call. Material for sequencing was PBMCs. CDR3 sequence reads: CASSWTGSNYGYTF. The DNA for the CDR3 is TGTGCCAGCAGTTGGACGGGGTCTAACTATGGCTACACCTTC.